This T cell receptor (beta chain) was documented in a study of identical twins. Study-wide results and caveats: Insertions were reduced in abundant cord blood beta clonotypes but not in memory repertoires. Compared with unrelated sharing, twin-shared out-of-frame alpha sequences had more low-probability sequences. In beta out-of-frame sequences, the excess sharing between twins was weaker.

Worth noting for this clonotype: As yet, its antigen is unknown.

The authors used template switching to add a universal primer site and gave cDNA unique molecular identifiers. Each CDR3 protein is one row after TCRdb ran MiXCR on the 5' RACE reads. The table has about 900,000 distinct CDR3 sequences, roughly an eighth seen once. Germline V gene sequence: CDR1 DFQATT, CDR2 SNEGSKA (reference sequence). V lost 6 bases and J lost 6, with 12 bases in between. CDR3 length: 12 amino acids. This sample was shared with a second study, whose subject was yellow fever vaccine responses in identical twins.

This receptor was taken from a woman younger than 30 in good health. This chain joins TRBV20-1 and TRBJ2-1, with unresolved D. The specimen was PBMCs. In nucleotides, the CDR3 is TGCAGTGCCCCTAGGATGGGCAATGAGCAGTTCTTC. Translation: CSAPRMGNEQFF.